The 31 T cell receptor beta chains below were found in one sample sequenced in a study of a mutant IDH1 vaccine in newly diagnosed glioma. These receptors' antigens are unknown. Clones were read by immunoSEQ multiplex PCR, and TCRdb kept only the in-frame ones, dropping some. Among 50,000 to 65,000 clones listed, 65% to 85% were seen once. Time point of the sample: week 11, during vaccination. A 20-mer mutant IDH1 peptide at 300 ug was injected subcutaneously with topical imiquimod. The sequenced sample was PBMCs, obtained from a glioma patient whose treatment included an IDH1 peptide vaccine. These receptors originate from a woman aged 45-65 years with glioma.

The rearrangement joins TRBV9 to TRBJ1-4; TRBD1 might be the D (6 bases). The ends were cut back, 4 bases at V and 8 bases at J, with 15 bases in the middle. Per the germline V gene, CDR1 is SGDLS and CDR2 is YYNGEE. This CDR3 has 14 residues. The CDR3 DNA reads as TGTGCCAGCAGCCCGACAGGAGGTGAAGAAAAACTGTTTTTT. It specifies CASSPTGGEEKLFF. The full variable domain, its missing parts supplied by reference TRBV9 and TRBJ1-4, is DSGVTQTPKHLITATGQRVTLRCSPRSGDLSVYWYQQSLDQGLQFLIQYYNGEERAKGNILERFSAQQFPDLHSELNLSSLELGDSALYFCASSPTGGEEKLFFGSGTQLSVL.

This chain joins TRBV9 and TRBJ2-7; D unclear. Trimming took off 4 bases at V and 3 bases at J, with 8 bases between the two ends. This CDR3 has 12 amino acids. Germline lookup yields CDR1 SGDLS and CDR2 YYNGEE. CDR3 sequence: CASSHILYEQYF. The CDR3 DNA reads TGTGCCAGCAGCCACATCCTCTACGAGCAGTACTTC.

This clone occurred a few times. The chain is built from TRBV6-1 and TRBJ1-6, with 8 bases matching TRBD1. CDR1 and CDR2 from the germline V gene are MNHNS and SASEGT. V gave up 7 bases and J gave up 7 bases; unmatched junction bases: 9. The CDR3 contains 15 residues. CDR3 sequence (DNA): TGTGCCAGCACTGCCAGGACAGGGAAGAATTCACCCCTCCACTTT. This translates into CASTARTGKNSPLHF.

The V and J genes are TRBV16 and TRBJ2-7; TRBD1 matches at 11 bases. In germline, CDR1 is KGHSY, CDR2 FQNENV. The CDR3 has 15 residues. Trimming at V came to 4 bases and at J to 2 bases, leaving 4 bases not matched to a gene. This chain's CDR3 is CASSRDRGFPYEQYF. The DNA for the CDR3 is TGTGCCAGCAGCCGGGACAGGGGGTTTCCCTACGAGCAGTACTTC.

In DNA, the CDR3 is TGTGCCAGCAGACCCCTAGGGGGCGGCAATCAGCCCCAGCATTTT. This encodes CASRPLGGGNQPQHF. The V and J genes are TRBV6-6 and TRBJ1-5; 7 positions agree with TRBD1. With 6 bases clipped from V and 2 bases from J, the junction kept 7 bases outside the gene matches. Germline CDR1 and CDR2: MNHNY and SVGAGI (reference sequence). CDR3 length: 15 amino acids.

J is TRBJ2-7 and V is TRBV27; 10 nucleotides agree with TRBD1. CDR3 length equals 16 residues. With 6 bases clipped from V and 3 bases from J, the junction kept 11 bases outside the gene matches. Germline CDR1 reads MNHEY; CDR2 reads SMNVEV (reference sequence). This CDR3 reads CASSGPGQGRFYEQYF. The CDR3, as DNA: TGTGCCAGCAGCGGACCGGGACAGGGGAGGTTCTACGAGCAGTACTTC.

The chain employs TRBV5-1 and TRBJ1-1; D is undetermined. The germline gives CDR1 SGHRS, CDR2 YFSETQ. The CDR3 spans 14 residues. V gave up 0 bases and J gave up 10 bases, with 16 bases separating them. CDR3 sequence: CASSLGHPTLTAFF. CDR3 DNA: TGCGCCAGCAGCTTGGGACACCCCACACTGACAGCTTTCTTT.

V usage is TRBV5-6 and J usage is TRBJ1-2, with 11 bases lining up with TRBD1. The CDR3 has 13 residues. Germline CDR1 is SGHDT and CDR2 is YYEEEE. With 3 bases clipped from V and 8 bases from J, the junction kept 3 bases outside the gene matches. CDR3 nucleotides: TGTGCCAGCAGCTGGGACAGGGGGAAAGGCTACACCTTC. This gives the protein CASSWDRGKGYTF.

The V call is TRBV7-9, the J call TRBJ2-3; D gene uncertain. Trimming stripped 5 bases from V and 5 bases from J, with 14 bases between. Germline CDR1 is SEHNR and CDR2 is FQNEAQ (reference sequence). CDR3 length equals 14 residues. This chain's CDR3 is CASSPGQVGDTQYF. The CDR3 DNA is TGTGCCAGCAGCCCCGGGCAGGTAGGAGATACGCAGTATTTT. The variable domain in full, with the rest retrieved from reference TRBV7-9 and TRBJ2-3, is DTGVSQNPRHKITKRGQNVTFRCDPISEHNRLYWYRQTLGQGPEFLTYFQNEAQLEKSRLLSDRFSAERPKGSFSTLEIQRTEQGDSAMYLCASSPGQVGDTQYFGPGTRLTVL.

The chain combines TRBV30 with TRBJ1-2, with D perhaps matching TRBD1 (5 bases). The CDR3 runs 14 residues. The germline V gene has CDR1 GTSNPN and CDR2 SVGIG (reference sequence). Trimming took 5 bases from V and 3 from J, leaving 16 bases between them. CDR3 region: CAWGGRLRDYGYTF. CDR3 in DNA: TGTGCCTGGGGGGGGAGACTTCGGGACTATGGCTACACCTTC.

This chain links TRBV7-2 with TRBJ2-5; 7 positions agree with TRBD1. This CDR3 has 15 residues. J lost 4 bases, V lost 4 bases, and 9 bases had no gene match. Germline loops: CDR1 SGHTA, CDR2 FQGNSA. Here the CDR3 DNA reads TGTGCCAGCAGCTCTATAAACAGGGGCGGAGAGACCCAGTACTTC. Translation gives CASSSINRGGETQYF. The variable domain in full, with the rest retrieved from reference TRBV7-2 and TRBJ2-5, is GAGVSQSPSNKVTEKGKDVELRCDPISGHTALYWYRQSLGQGLEFLIYFQGNSAPDKSGLPSDRFSAERTGGSVSTLTIQRTQQEDSAVYLCASSSINRGGETQYFGPGTRLLVL.

This clone was detected only a few times. This sequence joins TRBV5-1 and TRBJ2-7, with 8 positions matching TRBD2. From germline, CDR1 is SGHRS and CDR2 YFSETQ. After removal of 2 bases from V and 2 bases from J, the junction contained 3 bases not matched to a gene. The CDR3 spans 14 residues. CDR3 protein: CASSFSGGAYEQYF. The DNA of the CDR3 is TGCGCCAGCAGCTTTTCCGGGGGGGCCTACGAGCAGTACTTC.

The chain uses TRBV5-1 and TRBJ1-1; 10 bases match TRBD1. V was pared by 4 bases and J by 4 bases, with 10 bases of the junction left unmatched. Germline V gene data show CDR1 as SGHRS and CDR2 as YFSETQ. The CDR3 is 16 residues long. The CDR3 sequence: CASSRGGTGVFTEAFF. The CDR3 nucleotides are TGCGCCAGCAGCCGGGGGGGGACAGGGGTGTTCACTGAAGCTTTCTTT.

The chain uses TRBV7-2 and TRBJ2-7; D is perhaps TRBD2 (6 bases). Deletions cut 0 bases from V and 6 bases from J, with 9 bases between. CDR1 is SGHTA and CDR2 is FQGNSA in the germline V gene. The CDR3 loop spans 13 amino acids. CDR3 DNA sequence: TGTGCCAGCAGCTTAGCGCTCGGGGGCGAGCAGTACTTC. This gives the protein CASSLALGGEQYF. Using reference TRBV7-2 and TRBJ2-7 for the parts outside the CDR3, the full variable domain is GAGVSQSPSNKVTEKGKDVELRCDPISGHTALYWYRQSLGQGLEFLIYFQGNSAPDKSGLPSDRFSAERTGGSVSTLTIQRTQQEDSAVYLCASSLALGGEQYFGPGTRLTVT.

This clone has just one count. CDR3 sequence reads: CASSVGGGDGYTF. The CDR3 DNA reads as TGTGCCAGCAGCGTAGGAGGAGGGGATGGCTACACCTTC. The chain links TRBV9 to TRBJ1-2; weak D call: TRBD1 (5 bases). The CDR3 is 13 residues long. V was shortened by 0 bases and J by 6 bases, with 9 bases between the two germline ends. In germline, CDR1 is SGDLS, CDR2 YYNGEE.

V is TRBV7-9 and J is TRBJ1-5; 7 bases fit TRBD1. Germline-derived CDR1 and CDR2 are SEHNR and FQNEAQ (reference sequence). This CDR3 is built from 18 residues. J gave up 4 bases and V 2 bases, and 14 bases lay outside the gene matches. The CDR3 protein is CASSLTQGRGSTNQPQHF. CDR3 bases: TGTGCCAGCAGCTTAACTCAAGGCAGGGGGAGTACTAATCAGCCCCAGCATTTT.

In this sample, this clone turned up once. This chain links TRBV5-1 with TRBJ1-4; 7 positions match TRBD1. Looked up from germline, CDR1 is SGHRS and CDR2 is YFSETQ. The CDR3 is made up of 17 amino acids. V trimming: 2 bases; J trimming: 2 bases; junction bases outside the gene matches: 9. CDR3 sequence reads: CASSFARGESTNEKLFF. CDR3 DNA: TGCGCCAGCAGCTTTGCCAGGGGGGAGTCGACTAATGAAAAACTGTTTTTT.

V gene TRBV7-2 combines with J gene TRBJ2-3, with 8 bases matching TRBD2. Germline V gene lookup returns CDR1 SGHTA and CDR2 FQGNSA. With V trimmed by 3 bases and J by 1 base, 3 bases remained unmatched. The CDR3 length is 15 residues. CDR3 loop: CASSLILAGTDTQYF. CDR3 sequence (DNA): TGTGCCAGCAGCTTGATACTAGCGGGCACAGATACGCAGTATTTT.

The V gene is TRBV11-3, the J gene TRBJ1-1; D unclear. V lost 0 bases to trimming and J lost 10 bases, with 12 bases between them. CDR1 is SGHNT and CDR2 is YENEEA in the germline V gene. There are 13 residues in the CDR3. The CDR3 protein is CASSLEPTAGAFF. In DNA, the CDR3 is TGTGCCAGCAGCTTAGAACCCACTGCTGGAGCTTTCTTT.

V usage is TRBV7-2 and J usage is TRBJ1-5, with D possibly being TRBD1 (6 bases). The CDR3 totals 14 residues. V lost 3 bases and J lost 6, with 12 bases in between. Per germline, CDR1 SGHTA and CDR2 FQGNSA. The CDR3 DNA follows: TGTGCCAGCAGCTTGATGGGGGGGGCTCAGCCCCAGCATTTT. It yields the protein CASSLMGGAQPQHF.

The chain's CDR3 is CASSDGQGDLASHF. CDR3 in DNA: TGTGCCAGCAGCGACGGACAGGGGGATCTAGCTTCCCACTTT. The rearrangement uses TRBV7-2 and TRBJ1-6; 10 bases agree with TRBD1. CDR1 SGHTA and CDR2 FQGNSA come from the germline V gene. Losses at the gene ends were 5 bases for V and 18 bases for J; bases not matched to a gene: 13. The CDR3 spans 14 residues.

V is TRBV9 and J is TRBJ1-3; 8 bases align to TRBD1. Germline V gene data show CDR1 as SGDLS and CDR2 as YYNGEE. The CDR3 spans 16 residues. J gave up 3 bases and V 0 bases, and 5 bases lay outside the gene matches. CDR3 in DNA: TGTGCCAGCAGCGTAGGACAGGGGAAACATGGAAACACCATATATTTT. Residues: CASSVGQGKHGNTIYF.

The chain uses TRBV4-1 and TRBJ2-7; TRBD1 matches 9 bases. Germline V lookup: CDR1 MGHRA, CDR2 YSYEKL. This CDR3 has 15 residues. V was clipped by 4 bases and J by 6 bases; unmatched bases: 10. This CDR3 is CASSRAGTGSSEQYF. The CDR3 DNA sequence: TGCGCCAGCAGCCGGGCCGGGACAGGGTCATCCGAGCAGTACTTC.

This chain joins TRBV2 and TRBJ2-7; weak D call: TRBD1 (6 bases). Trimming shortened V by 0 bases and J by 0 bases, and 12 bases separated the two germline ends. From germline, CDR1 is SNHLY and CDR2 FYNNEI. The CDR3 has 16 amino acids. CDR3 sequence: CASSEARQATSYEQYF. The CDR3 DNA reads TGTGCCAGCAGTGAAGCCCGACAGGCCACCTCCTACGAGCAGTACTTC.

The chain joins TRBV12-5 to TRBJ1-1, with 9 bases fitting TRBD1. The V gene's germline CDR1 is LGHNT and CDR2 FRNRAP. The V gene end was trimmed by 5 bases and the J gene end by 10 bases; junction bases not matched to a gene: 14. The CDR3 covers 15 residues. As DNA, the CDR3 is TGTGCTAGTGGTGCACCCTCCGGGACAGGGTTGAGAGCTTTCTTT. Encoded protein: CASGAPSGTGLRAFF.

V and J are TRBV6-1 and TRBJ1-2; no definite D call. Per germline, CDR1 MNHNS and CDR2 SASEGT. Trimming removed 2 bases at V and 8 bases at J, with 9 bases between. This CDR3 spans 12 amino acids. DNA for the CDR3: TGTGCCAGCAGTGAATCGGGGATCGGCTACACCTTC. This translates into CASSESGIGYTF.

V and J are TRBV9 and TRBJ2-2, with a weak D call TRBD1 (6 bases). There are 17 residues in the CDR3. V was clipped by 0 bases and J by 7 bases, with 19 bases between them. Per the germline V gene, CDR1 is SGDLS and CDR2 is YYNGEE. The CDR3 region is CASSVVEQGVKGGELFF. DNA of the CDR3: TGTGCCAGCAGCGTAGTGGAACAGGGAGTCAAGGGCGGGGAGCTGTTTTTT. Full variable domain (remainder filled in from reference TRBV9 and TRBJ2-2): DSGVTQTPKHLITATGQRVTLRCSPRSGDLSVYWYQQSLDQGLQFLIQYYNGEERAKGNILERFSAQQFPDLHSELNLSSLELGDSALYFCASSVVEQGVKGGELFFGEGSRLTVL.

This clone was seen once. V gene TRBV9 combines with J gene TRBJ1-4; D not certain. Germline V gene sequence: CDR1 SGDLS, CDR2 YYNGEE. V lost 0 bases and J 3 bases, leaving 9 bases between the germline ends. The CDR3 sequence is 15 residues long. The CDR3 reads CASSVDRNPNEKLFF. CDR3 DNA sequence: TGTGCCAGCAGCGTAGACCGGAACCCTAATGAAAAACTGTTTTTT.

This chain connects TRBV7-9 to TRBJ2-3; D is unclear. The CDR3 extends over 14 amino acids. V lost 5 bases and J lost 1, with 10 bases in between. CDR1 SEHNR and CDR2 FQNEAQ come from the germline V gene (reference sequence). The CDR3 nucleotides are TGTGCCAGCAGCCCGCCCGGAGGCACAGATACGCAGTATTTT. It is translated as CASSPPGGTDTQYF.

This clone was seen only a few times. This chain links TRBV7-8 with TRBJ1-5; D unclear. V lost 2 bases, J lost 3 bases, and 2 bases lay in between. Germline CDR1 SGHVS, CDR2 FQNEAQ. The CDR3 has 12 amino acids. The CDR3 nucleotides read TGTGCCAGCAGCTTACCCAATCAGCCCCAGCATTTT. It translates to CASSLPNQPQHF.

This chain connects TRBV12-5 to TRBJ2-1; 14 bases match TRBD2. Germline trimming cut 3 bases from V and 3 bases from J; bases unmatched to any gene: 1. Per the germline V gene, CDR1 is LGHNT and CDR2 is FRNRAP. This CDR3 comprises 16 residues. CDR3 protein: CASGLGTSGSYNEQFF. CDR3 sequence (DNA): TGTGCTAGTGGTTTAGGGACTAGCGGGAGCTACAATGAGCAGTTCTTC.